A selection of T cell receptor beta chains follows, all from one sample in a study of blood T cell repertoires in COVID-19. Clones were sequenced by immunoSEQ multiplex PCR, and TCRdb holds only the in-frame ones, with some missing. The sample has approximately 110,000 clones, over 65% seen once. The sample was peripheral blood. The source is a woman aged 40 to 49 with acute or convalescent COVID-19. Both conserved end residues are part of each CDR3. The D gene is left open where the match is weak. Rows give clone size only sometimes, using once, few, many, or a class for an expanded clone.

length	size	D	J	V	CDR3	DNA
13	NA	NA	TRBJ1-1	TRBV10-3	CAISEHGNTEAFF	TGTGCCATCAGTGAGCACGGGAACACTGAAGCTTTCTTT
13	NA	NA	TRBJ2-3	TRBV6-6	CASRWGGTDTQYF	TGTGCCAGCAGGTGGGGCGGCACAGATACGCAGTATTTT
14	medium-sized	NA	TRBJ1-1	TRBV7-2	CASSQQALNTEAFF	TGTGCCAGCAGCCAACAGGCGTTGAACACTGAAGCTTTCTTT
13	NA	NA	TRBJ1-1	TRBV7-2	CASSARWSTEAFF	TGTGCCAGCAGCGCGCGGTGGAGCACTGAAGCTTTCTTT
16	NA	NA	TRBJ2-3	TRBV3-1/TRBV3-2	CASSQDGQGKRHTQYF	TGTGCCAGCAGCCAAGATGGGCAGGGTAAAAGGCATACGCAGTATTTT
18	NA	TRBD1	TRBJ1-1	TRBV7-9	CASSLGTGVMVMGTEAFF	TGTGCCAGCAGCTTAGGGACAGGGGTTATGGTGATGGGGACTGAAGCTTTCTTT
17	NA	NA	TRBJ2-7	TRBV9	CASSPSGGGLFSYEQYF	TGTGCCAGCAGCCCGAGTGGGGGGGGCCTATTCTCCTACGAGCAGTACTTC
15	NA	NA	TRBJ1-1	TRBV19	CASSPRSTGDTEAFF	TGTGCCAGTAGTCCCCGATCGACAGGAGACACTGAAGCTTTCTTT
15	NA	NA	TRBJ2-7	TRBV6-2/TRBV6-3	CASSYSAATLYEQYF	TGTGCCAGCAGTTACTCTGCGGCTACCCTCTACGAGCAGTACTTC
14	once	TRBD2	TRBJ2-5	TRBV5-4	CASRLAGGRETQYF	TGTGCCAGCAGACTAGCGGGGGGGCGGGAGACCCAGTACTTC
12	NA	NA	TRBJ1-1	TRBV6-5	CASTTGYTEAFF	TGTGCCAGCACCACAGGGTACACTGAAGCTTTCTTT
15	NA	TRBD2	TRBJ2-2	TRBV5-6	CASRPGLAYTGELFF	TGTGCCAGCAGACCGGGACTAGCCTACACCGGGGAGCTGTTTTTT
14	few	TRBD2	TRBJ2-1	TRBV5-1	CASSPGSGGETQFF	TGCGCCAGCAGCCCAGGTAGCGGGGGGGAAACGCAGTTCTTC
15	once	NA	TRBJ1-3	TRBV5-8	CASSGPGLSGNTIYF	TGTGCCAGCAGCGGTCCCGGTTTGTCTGGAAACACCATATATTTT
15	NA	TRBD1	TRBJ2-7	TRBV2	CASSEVGTAFYEQYF	TGTGCCAGCAGTGAAGTGGGGACAGCGTTCTACGAGCAGTACTTC
13	NA	NA	TRBJ1-1	TRBV3-1/TRBV3-2	CASRAGYGTEAFF	TGTGCCAGCAGAGCAGGGTACGGCACTGAAGCTTTCTTT
14	few	TRBD1	TRBJ1-1	TRBV19	CASNRDRGSTEAFF	TGTGCCAGTAATCGGGACAGGGGTAGTACTGAAGCTTTCTTT
12	NA	NA	TRBJ1-2	TRBV28	CASSLEIKGYTF	TGTGCCAGCAGTTTAGAGATTAAGGGCTACACCTTC
14	few	NA	TRBJ1-1	TRBV30	CAWLDRVLNTEAFF	TGTGCCTGGTTAGACAGAGTCCTGAACACTGAAGCTTTCTTT
13	NA	TRBD1	TRBJ2-1	TRBV5-6	CASSLGGQGVEFF	TGTGCCAGCAGCTTGGGGGGACAGGGAGTGGAGTTCTTC
19	NA	TRBD1	TRBJ1-4	TRBV7-2	CASSFARGTGGSRGEKLFF	TGTGCCAGCAGCTTCGCGAGGGGGACAGGAGGGTCCCGGGGTGAAAAACTGTTTTTT
15	NA	TRBD2	TRBJ2-7	TRBV9	CASSVGLAGMYEQYF	TGTGCCAGCAGCGTAGGACTAGCGGGGATGTACGAGCAGTACTTC
16	NA	NA	TRBJ1-3	TRBV6-2/TRBV6-3	CASSRGTVYSGNTIYF	TGTGCCAGCAGTCGGGGGACTGTATACTCTGGAAACACCATATATTTT
16	once	TRBD1	TRBJ2-7	TRBV5-4	CASSLGWTGGDYEQYF	TGTGCCAGCAGCTTGGGTTGGACAGGGGGGGACTACGAGCAGTACTTC
13	NA	NA	TRBJ2-1	TRBV7-2	CASSSPTPNEQFF	TGTGCCAGCAGCTCCCCTACCCCCAATGAGCAGTTCTTC
13	NA	NA	TRBJ1-2	TRBV3-1/TRBV3-2	CASRTGKGDGYTF	TGTGCCAGCAGGACGGGCAAGGGGGATGGCTACACCTTC
14	NA	NA	TRBJ2-7	TRBV19	CASSPGQSYYEQYF	TGTGCCAGTAGTCCCGGACAGTCTTACTACGAGCAGTACTTC
12	NA	NA	TRBJ2-7	TRBV30	CAWSLGVYEQYF	TGTGCCTGGAGTCTGGGAGTATACGAGCAGTACTTC
14	NA	TRBD1	TRBJ1-2	TRBV2	CASTSGQVNYGYTF	TGTGCCAGCACTTCGGGACAGGTGAACTATGGCTACACCTTC
13	NA	NA	TRBJ2-3	TRBV6-6	CASSLNRGDTQYF	TGTGCCAGCAGTTTAAACCGGGGGGATACGCAGTATTTT
15	NA	NA	TRBJ1-1	TRBV5-1	CASSLSLDVNTEAFF	TGCGCCAGCAGCTTAAGCCTTGATGTAAACACTGAAGCTTTCTTT